This TCR beta chain was sequenced during a study of T cells in Graves' hyperthyroidism and ophthalmopathy. Study-level findings and limits: Most clonotypes expanded in the thyroid (above 0.001) were also present in blood.

No ophthalmopathy progression within 18 months constituted stable Graves' hyperthyroidism. Criteria for exclusion of patients were uncontrolled infection, other autoimmune disease, pregnancy or lactation. Amplified TCR beta CDR3 regions came from RNA transcripts. RT-PCR in the first round (using the HTBI primer set) targeted the TCR CDR3. TCRdb reanalysed the multiplex PCR reads using MiXCR and keeps one entry per CDR3 protein. The sample carries 300,000 to 500,000 distinct CDR3 sequences, about 15% recorded once. Comments on this clonotype: Its antigen is not identified.

V was clipped by 0 bases and J by 4 bases; unmatched bases: 4. The CDR3 is 15 residues long. In germline, CDR1 is LNHNV, CDR2 YYDKDF (reference sequence). The V gene is TRBV15, the J gene TRBJ2-7; 9 nucleotides align to TRBD2. Material for sequencing was blood. The clonotype comes from a woman aged 25 to 39 with Graves' hyperthyroidism. The CDR3, as DNA: TGTGCCACCAGCAGAGATATCGCGGGAGGGTACGAGCAGTACTTC. Translating it yields CATSRDIAGGYEQYF.